These T cell receptor beta chains were read from a single sample in a study of T cell repertoires in cytomegalovirus infection. TCRdb re-called the reads through MiXCR, storing one row per CDR3 protein. The sample comprises 680,000 or so distinct CDR3 sequences, roughly 35% of which are singletons, and under 3% rests with the top ten. Material: PBMCs. All receptors come from a human donor in good health (CMV status not recorded). Some clones in this sample may be carry-over from other donors' samples. Both conserved end residues are part of each CDR3.

TRBV18	TRBJ1-2	CASSRGTGYGYTF
TRBV27	TRBJ1-5	CASSLDGAAQARKANQPQHF
TRBV19	TRBJ1-5	CASSGMGESRNQPQHF
TRBV5-5	TRBJ2-7	CASSLSGLAIHEQYF
TRBV5-6	TRBJ2-1	CASSLGPGLLNEQFF
TRBV6-5	TRBJ2-3	CASSFGPGEYTQYF
TRBV19	TRBJ1-1	CASSLSAYTEAFF
TRBV28	TRBJ2-2	CASSLRDRYTGELFF
TRBV4-1	TRBJ2-1	CASSQDWTGGLVFF
TRBV19	TRBJ2-7	CASSMQLDYEQYF
TRBV5-5	TRBJ2-3	CASSFKRRDTDTQYF